The 16 T cell receptor beta chains below all came from one sample that was sequenced in a study of blood T cell repertoires in COVID-19. The assay was immunoSEQ multiplex PCR, and TCRdb's table has in-frame clones only and misses some. The table includes 100,000 or so clones, 81% detected once. Sequencing was done on a sample of peripheral blood. The source of these receptors is a human donor in a cohort sampled during active COVID-19.

The chain combines TRBV19 with TRBJ1-6; D unclear. V gave up 3 bases and J gave up 7 bases, with 10 bases separating them. The CDR3 runs 14 residues. CDR1 and CDR2 from the germline V gene are LNHDA and SQIVND (reference sequence). The DNA for the CDR3 is TGTGCCAGTAGTATTTCGTCGGGGAATTCACCCCTCCACTTT. It is translated as CASSISSGNSPLHF.

This clone occurred once. The chain is built from TRBV18 and TRBJ2-5, with TRBD2 matching 8 bases. CDR3 size: 13 residues. Germline lookup yields CDR1 KGHSH and CDR2 LQKENI. The junction had 0 bases not matched to a gene; V was cut back by 5 bases and J by 1 base. CDR3 nucleotide sequence: TGTGCCAGCTCAAGCGGGGGCCAAGAGACCCAGTACTTC. Encoded protein: CASSSGGQETQYF.

As DNA, the CDR3 is TGTGCCAGCAGCGTAGTTGCGGGGGGAGATACGCAGTATTTT. Translated: CASSVVAGGDTQYF. The V and J genes are TRBV9 and TRBJ2-3; 8 nucleotides line up with TRBD2. This CDR3 comprises 14 residues. V lost 0 bases, J lost 5 bases, and 2 bases stayed unmatched. Germline V gene lookup returns CDR1 SGDLS and CDR2 YYNGEE.

The chain links TRBV7-2 to TRBJ2-2; D is possibly TRBD1 (5 bases). With 5 bases removed from V and 5 bases from J, the gap between germline ends came to 12 bases. This CDR3 comprises 14 residues. CDR1 is SGHTA, CDR2 FQGNSA, per germline. The CDR3 here is CASSPSGWTGELFF. The CDR3 DNA sequence: TGTGCCAGCAGCCCCTCAGGGTGGACCGGGGAGCTGTTTTTT.

The rearrangement links TRBV4-3 to TRBJ1-6; 8 positions match TRBD1. The CDR3 extends over 18 amino acids. After removal of 0 bases from V and 6 bases from J, the junction contained 10 bases not matched to a gene. CDR1 and CDR2 from the germline V gene are LGHNA and YSLEER. In DNA, the CDR3 is TGCGCCAGCAGCCAAGATAATATCAGGACAGGGAGTAATTCACCCCTCCACTTT. Encoded protein: CASSQDNIRTGSNSPLHF.

In this sample, this clone turned up a few times. The J gene is TRBJ2-5, the V gene TRBV24-1; 9 bases line up with TRBD2. This CDR3 is built from 15 residues. Germline V gene sequence: CDR1 KGHDR, CDR2 SFDVKD. J was trimmed by 3 bases and V by 7 bases; bases with no gene match: 8. CDR3 protein: CATSAASGKEETQYF. For the CDR3, the DNA is TGTGCCACCAGCGCTGCTAGCGGGAAGGAAGAGACCCAGTACTTC.

This clone was counted once. The chain is built from TRBV5-1 and TRBJ1-2; 7 bases map to TRBD1. The V and J ends lost 3 bases and 0 bases, in that order; junction bases with no gene match: 14. The CDR3 length is 18 residues. Per germline, CDR1 SGHRS and CDR2 YFSETQ. CDR3 DNA sequence: TGCGCCAGCAGCTCTATACAGGGGCGCGGGATAACTAACTATGGCTACACCTTC. This translates into CASSSIQGRGITNYGYTF.

The DNA of the CDR3 is TGTGCCAGCAGTCATACTAGTGAAAGGATCGAGCAGTACTTC. This codes for CASSHTSERIEQYF. The chain links TRBV6-6 to TRBJ2-7; tentatively, D is TRBD2 (5 bases). This CDR3 has 14 residues. V was cut by 5 bases and J by 6 bases, with 17 bases left in between. From germline, CDR1 is MNHNY and CDR2 SVGAGI (reference sequence).

This clone was observed a handful of times. V is TRBV5-4 and J is TRBJ2-2; unclear D gene. Trimming left V 4 bases short and J 2 bases short, with 9 bases between. This CDR3 has 14 residues. CDR1 and CDR2 (germline): SGHNT, YYREEE (reference sequence). The CDR3 reads CASSDWRNTGELFF. The DNA of the CDR3 is TGTGCCAGCAGCGATTGGAGAAACACCGGGGAGCTGTTTTTT. The variable domain in full, with the rest retrieved from reference TRBV5-4 and TRBJ2-2, is ETGVTQSPTHLIKTRGQQVTLRCSSQSGHNTVSWYQQALGQGPQFIFQYYREEENGRGNFPPRFSGLQFPNYSSELNVNALELDDSALYLCASSDWRNTGELFFGEGSRLTVL.

This chain uses TRBV24-1 with TRBJ2-1, with 9 bases fitting TRBD2. This CDR3 is built from 16 residues. CDR1 KGHDR and CDR2 SFDVKD come from the germline V gene. V dropped 3 bases and J dropped 3; count of bases not matched to a gene: 5. This chain's CDR3 is CATSDVAGGIYNEQFF. The CDR3 bases are TGTGCCACCAGTGATGTCGCGGGAGGGATCTACAATGAGCAGTTCTTC.

The rearrangement links TRBV5-6 to TRBJ2-1, with D hard to call. The CDR3 consists of 13 residues. Germline CDR1 and CDR2: SGHDT and YYEEEE. V shed 0 bases and J shed 8 bases, with 9 bases lying between them. DNA for the CDR3: TGTGCCAGCAGCTTGGAGTTTCGCGATGAGCAGTTCTTC. Encoded protein: CASSLEFRDEQFF.

This chain links TRBV30 with TRBJ2-7; weak D call: TRBD1 (6 bases). The CDR3 extends over 14 amino acids. CDR1 is GTSNPN and CDR2 is SVGIG in the germline V gene (reference sequence). Trimming stripped 4 bases from V and 1 base from J, with 14 bases between. This chain's CDR3 is CAWMNEGGSYEQYF. DNA for the CDR3: TGTGCCTGGATGAACGAAGGGGGATCCTACGAGCAGTACTTC.

This chain links TRBV19 with TRBJ2-5; TRBD1 matches at 7 bases. The CDR3 extends over 14 amino acids. V gave up 4 bases and J gave up 3 bases; unmatched junction bases: 5. Germline CDR1 reads LNHDA; CDR2 reads SQIVND (reference sequence). In DNA, the CDR3 is TGTGCCAGTAGTACTTGGACAGGTGAAGAGACCCAGTACTTC. This gives the protein CASSTWTGEETQYF.

J is TRBJ2-2 and V is TRBV5-8; 7 bases are a match to TRBD1. The CDR3 has 16 residues. V trimming: 4 bases; J trimming: 4 bases; junction bases outside the gene matches: 10. Germline V gives CDR1 SGHTS, CDR2 YDEGEE. CDR3 sequence: CASSPLTGFSTGELFF. CDR3 nucleotides: TGTGCCAGCAGCCCCTTGACAGGGTTCAGCACCGGGGAGCTGTTTTTT. Filled out from reference TRBV5-8 and TRBJ2-2, the complete variable domain reads EAGVTQSPTHLIKTRGQQATLRCSPISGHTSVYWYQQALGLGLQFLLWYDEGEERNRGNFPPRFSGRQFPNYSSELNVNALELEDSALYLCASSPLTGFSTGELFFGEGSRLTVL.

The V call is TRBV5-4, the J call TRBJ1-4, with D perhaps TRBD1 (5 bases). V was cut by 0 bases and J by 0 bases, with 12 bases left in between. This CDR3 region has 17 residues. The germline gives CDR1 SGHNT, CDR2 YYREEE (reference sequence). CDR3 in amino acids: CASSLDGHFATNEKLFF. The CDR3 DNA follows: TGTGCCAGCAGCTTGGATGGACACTTCGCAACTAATGAAAAACTGTTTTTT.

This rearrangement joins TRBV19 to TRBJ2-6; weak D call: TRBD1 (6 bases). Germline lookup yields CDR1 LNHDA and CDR2 SQIVND (reference sequence). V was pared by 7 bases and J by 3 bases, with 13 bases between. CDR3 length equals 15 residues. In DNA form, the CDR3 reads TGTGCCAGTAAGGAAACAGGGAGTGGGGCCAACGTCCTGACTTTC. Its protein product is CASKETGSGANVLTF.